Each of the 19 T cell receptor beta chains below was sequenced from the same sample in a study of OX40 agonist ivuxolimab in advanced cancers. Profiled with immunoSEQ multiplex PCR; TCRdb holds only in-frame clones, not every one. The table shows roughly 69,000 clones, with around 93% occurring only once. Here the sequenced sample was CD4+ or CD8+ T cells sorted from blood, taken in a trial of the OX40 agonist ivuxolimab. The receptors derive from an adult with an advanced solid tumor such as melanoma, head and neck, liver or kidney cancer.

The CDR3 is CASSVAGAKTQYF. CDR3 sequence (DNA): TGTGCCAGCAGCGTAGCAGGGGCAAAGACCCAGTACTTC. The chain carries TRBV9 and TRBJ2-5; D perhaps matches TRBD1 (6 bases). CDR1 and CDR2 from the germline V gene are SGDLS and YYNGEE. Trimming pared 0 bases from V and 6 bases from J, leaving 9 bases between. The CDR3 consists of 13 residues.

This chain links TRBV7-2 with TRBJ1-4; D uncertain. V lost 5 bases and J lost 10, with 20 bases in between. The V gene's germline CDR1 is SGHTA and CDR2 FQGNSA. There are 15 residues in the CDR3. This chain's CDR3 is CASSPPGMTIGKLFF. In nucleotides, the CDR3 is TGTGCCAGCAGCCCCCCGGGGATGACTATCGGAAAACTGTTTTTT.

This chain links TRBV7-3 with TRBJ1-1; D remains ambiguous. Looked up from germline, CDR1 is SGHTA and CDR2 is FQGTGA. The CDR3 consists of 13 residues. V was pared by 3 bases and J by 1 base, with 6 bases between. CDR3 protein: CASSLRENTEAFF. In DNA form, the CDR3 reads TGTGCCAGCAGCTTGAGGGAGAACACTGAAGCTTTCTTT.

The V call is TRBV9, the J call TRBJ2-5; the D gene could be TRBD1 or TRBD2 (5 bases each). There are 13 residues in the CDR3. V lost 3 bases and J 3 bases, leaving 9 bases between the germline ends. CDR1 is SGDLS and CDR2 is YYNGEE in the germline V gene. DNA of the CDR3: TGTGCCAGCAGCGAGACAGCGGAAGAGACCCAGTACTTC. This sequence encodes CASSETAEETQYF. The entire variable domain, with the rest obtained from reference TRBV9 and TRBJ2-5, is as follows: DSGVTQTPKHLITATGQRVTLRCSPRSGDLSVYWYQQSLDQGLQFLIQYYNGEERAKGNILERFSAQQFPDLHSELNLSSLELGDSALYFCASSETAEETQYFGPGTRLLVL.

The gene calls are TRBV10-2 and TRBJ2-5; D is ambiguous. This CDR3 region has 12 residues. Looked up from germline, CDR1 is WSHSY and CDR2 is SAAADI. With 10 bases removed from V and 0 bases from J, the gap between germline ends came to 9 bases. Here the CDR3 reads CATSGHQETQYF. The DNA of the CDR3 is TGCGCCACCTCTGGACACCAAGAGACCCAGTACTTC.

The rearrangement joins TRBV5-6 to TRBJ2-5; TRBD1 matches 8 bases. Per the germline V gene, CDR1 is SGHDT and CDR2 is YYEEEE. The CDR3 covers 17 residues. With V trimmed by 4 bases and J by 4 bases, 15 bases remained unmatched. For the CDR3, the DNA is TGTGCCAGCAGCATTTCCGGGACAGGTATGATAAGAGAGACCCAGTACTTC. Its protein product is CASSISGTGMIRETQYF.

The chain carries TRBV4-2 and TRBJ2-2; 9 nucleotides line up with TRBD2. There are 16 residues in the CDR3. V was pared by 0 bases and J by 7 bases, with 6 bases of the junction left unmatched. From germline, CDR1 is LGHNA and CDR2 YNFKEQ. In DNA, the CDR3 is TGTGCCAGCAGCCAAGATTGGGGGACTAGCAGCGGGGAGCTGTTTTTT. As protein: CASSQDWGTSSGELFF.

V usage is TRBV7-8 and J usage is TRBJ2-3; D possibly corresponds to TRBD1 (7 bases). CDR1 and CDR2 from the germline V gene are SGHVS and FQNEAQ. The CDR3 totals 15 residues. Trimming cost V 5 bases and J 3 bases, with 15 bases left between them. CDR3 region: CASSQQGRRTDTQYF. DNA of the CDR3: TGTGCCAGCAGCCAACAGGGGAGGAGGACAGATACGCAGTATTTT.

The chain couples TRBV14 to TRBJ1-1; D gene ambiguous. The germline V gene encodes CDR1 SGHDN and CDR2 FVKESK. Trimming shortened V by 6 bases and J by 1 base, and 18 bases separated the two germline ends. The CDR3 consists of 16 residues. The chain's CDR3 is CASRQWGSGSNTEAFF. Here the CDR3 DNA reads TGTGCCAGCAGACAATGGGGTTCCGGATCGAACACTGAAGCTTTCTTT.

J is TRBJ2-3 and V is TRBV7-8; possible D gene TRBD1, 6 bases. V was pared by 6 bases and J by 2 bases, with 12 bases between. The V gene's germline CDR1 is SGHVS and CDR2 FQNEAQ. The CDR3 has 14 amino acids. CDR3 region: CASSQTGTTDTQYF. The DNA of the CDR3 is TGTGCCAGCAGTCAAACAGGGACCACAGATACGCAGTATTTT.

This chain connects TRBV7-6 to TRBJ1-1, with D perhaps matching TRBD1 (5 bases). Trimming pared 5 bases from V and 2 bases from J, leaving 18 bases between. Germline V gene lookup returns CDR1 SGHVS and CDR2 FNYEAQ. The CDR3 runs 16 residues. CDR3 in DNA: TGTGCCAGCAGCCTGGGGGGGGGAATGAGAAACACTGAAGCTTTCTTT. This encodes CASSLGGGMRNTEAFF.

The rearrangement uses TRBV29-1 and TRBJ1-1, with D perhaps matching TRBD1 (6 bases). The CDR3 covers 13 residues. V was trimmed by 0 bases and J by 7 bases, leaving 12 bases between them. The V gene's germline CDR1 is SQVTM and CDR2 ANQGSEA. The CDR3 coding sequence is TGCAGCGTTGAAGAAGGAGGGGGGCGTGAAGCTTTCTTT. Its translation is CSVEEGGGREAFF.

The chain carries TRBV19 and TRBJ2-5; no clear D gene. CDR1 is LNHDA and CDR2 is SQIVND in the germline V gene (reference sequence). This CDR3 is built from 12 residues. Between the trimmed V and J ends, which lost 10 bases and 7 bases, there was a span of 16 bases. Here the CDR3 reads CATGAASRTQYF. CDR3 nucleotide sequence: TGTGCCACCGGTGCGGCCTCCCGGACCCAGTACTTC.

CDR3 nucleotide sequence: TGTGCCAGCAGCTTAACGTCTCTGATGAACACTGAAGCTTTCTTT. It codes for CASSLTSLMNTEAFF. V usage is TRBV7-3 and J usage is TRBJ1-1; no reliable D call. Trimming took 0 bases from V and 0 from J, leaving 8 bases between them. The germline CDR1 and CDR2 sequences are SGHTA and FQGTGA. This CDR3 region has 15 residues.

The chain combines TRBV5-1 with TRBJ2-1, with D perhaps matching TRBD2 (6 bases). The CDR3 spans 16 residues. Germline V gene lookup returns CDR1 SGHRS and CDR2 YFSETQ. Trimming left V 0 bases short and J 8 bases short, with 18 bases between. DNA for the CDR3: TGCGCCAGCAGCTTGGGGCGGGGCGGGATTGGAGATGAGCAGTTCTTC. Protein: CASSLGRGGIGDEQFF.

Worth noting for this clone: The junction shows a germline mismatch at one end, possibly a read error. The chain joins TRBV7-2 to TRBJ2-7; D is undetermined. The CDR3 is 15 amino acids. From germline, CDR1 is SGHTA and CDR2 FQGNSA. The CDR3 protein is CVSSSLHSSSYEQYF. The CDR3 DNA is TGTGTCAGCAGCTCGCTGCATAGTTCCTCCTACGAGCAGTACTTC.

V usage is TRBV6-1 and J usage is TRBJ1-5, with D perhaps TRBD1 (6 bases). V was clipped by 6 bases and J by 3 bases, with 12 bases between them. The germline V gene has CDR1 MNHNS and CDR2 SASEGT. The CDR3 sequence is 14 residues long. In nucleotides, the CDR3 is TGTGCCAGCAGCCATGGACAGATCAATCAGCCCCAGCATTTT. This translates into CASSHGQINQPQHF.

This rearrangement joins TRBV27 to TRBJ2-7; D ambiguous. V lost 6 bases, J lost 6 bases, and 18 bases lay in between. CDR1 is MNHEY and CDR2 is SMNVEV in the germline V gene (reference sequence). The CDR3 is made up of 14 amino acids. CDR3 sequence reads: CASSLQFLVGEQYF. The CDR3 DNA follows: TGTGCCAGCAGCTTGCAGTTTCTGGTAGGCGAGCAGTACTTC.

The rearrangement joins TRBV15 to TRBJ2-1; no clear D. The CDR3 has 17 amino acids. CDR1 and CDR2 from the germline V gene are LNHNV and YYDKDF (reference sequence). V lost 6 bases, J lost 0 bases, and 18 bases lay in between. DNA for the CDR3: TGTGCCACCAGAGGACCCGAATACGCTAACTCCTACAATGAGCAGTTCTTC. Translated, it gives CATRGPEYANSYNEQFF.